This is a list of T cell receptor beta chains from one sample in a study of siplizumab effects on memory and regulatory T cells. Generated by immunoSEQ multiplex PCR, the TCRdb table keeps only in-frame clones and is missing some. This table has roughly 60,000 clones, around 96% appearing once. Material for sequencing was naive CD8+ T cells sorted from blood. Source of these receptors: a human donor in good health. Each CDR3 is given without its conserved first and last residue. Each record gives: V gene, D gene, CDR3 protein. D genes are given only for firm matches.

V gene: TRBV11-2
D gene: .
CDR3 protein: ASSLDEGYEQY

V gene: TRBV4-2
D gene: .
CDR3 protein: ASSQAGGEAF

V gene: TRBV27
D gene: TRBD1
CDR3 protein: ASSHLIQGYHTEAF

V gene: TRBV12-5
D gene: TRBD1
CDR3 protein: ASGLGQGAGTEAF

V gene: TRBV15
D gene: TRBD1
CDR3 protein: ATSALGDSIELTQY

V gene: TRBV4-1
D gene: TRBD2
CDR3 protein: ASSPVAGSSYEQY

V gene: TRBV25-1
D gene: .
CDR3 protein: ASSESIQGGYGYT

V gene: TRBV29-1
D gene: .
CDR3 protein: SVGLRNT

V gene: TRBV4-1
D gene: TRBD2
CDR3 protein: ASSQASLAGEFGELF

V gene: TRBV27
D gene: .
CDR3 protein: AGRKGNSYEQY

V gene: TRBV6-5
D gene: .
CDR3 protein: ASSFAPSTDTQY

V gene: TRBV29-1
D gene: .
CDR3 protein: SVGVTEAF

V gene: TRBV11-3
D gene: .
CDR3 protein: ASSLDPQAGELF

V gene: TRBV7-2
D gene: .
CDR3 protein: ASSPSVGGNTEAF

V gene: TRBV11-1
D gene: TRBD1
CDR3 protein: ASSFPGTAGTDTQY

V gene: TRBV9
D gene: .
CDR3 protein: ASSVAGGGKTQY

V gene: TRBV9
D gene: .
CDR3 protein: ASSKTQFGNQPQH

V gene: TRBV5-1
D gene: .
CDR3 protein: ASSLESPETQY

V gene: TRBV19
D gene: .
CDR3 protein: ASSIGDGPYEQY

V gene: TRBV5-5
D gene: .
CDR3 protein: ASSSWAGTYEQY

V gene: TRBV4-1
D gene: .
CDR3 protein: ASSQDNAEAF

V gene: TRBV19
D gene: TRBD1
CDR3 protein: ASSIVEGQPYGYT

V gene: TRBV4-3
D gene: .
CDR3 protein: ASSQDYLSYEQY

V gene: TRBV11-2
D gene: TRBD1
CDR3 protein: ASSDRDSGLVHSPLH

V gene: TRBV19
D gene: .
CDR3 protein: ASKRQSTNEKLF

V gene: TRBV6-5
D gene: TRBD1
CDR3 protein: ASRELPGGQNEEY